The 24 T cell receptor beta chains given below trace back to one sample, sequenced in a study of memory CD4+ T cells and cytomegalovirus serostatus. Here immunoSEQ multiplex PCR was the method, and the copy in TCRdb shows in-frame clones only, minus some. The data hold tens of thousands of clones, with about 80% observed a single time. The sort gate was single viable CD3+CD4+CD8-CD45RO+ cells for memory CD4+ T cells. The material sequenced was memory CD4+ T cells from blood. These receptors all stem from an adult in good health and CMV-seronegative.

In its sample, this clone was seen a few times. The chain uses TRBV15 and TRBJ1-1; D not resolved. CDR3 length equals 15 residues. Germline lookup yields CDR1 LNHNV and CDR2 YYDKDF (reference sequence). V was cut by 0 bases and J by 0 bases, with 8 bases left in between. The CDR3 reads CATSREIGLNTEAFF. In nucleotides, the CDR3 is TGTGCCACCAGCAGAGAGATAGGACTGAACACTGAAGCTTTCTTT.

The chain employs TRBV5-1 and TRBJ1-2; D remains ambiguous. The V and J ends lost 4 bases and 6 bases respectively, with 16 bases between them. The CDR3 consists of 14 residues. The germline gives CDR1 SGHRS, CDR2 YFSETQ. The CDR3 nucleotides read TGCGCCAGCAGCAAAACCGCAGGAGAAGATGGCTACACCTTC. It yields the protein CASSKTAGEDGYTF.

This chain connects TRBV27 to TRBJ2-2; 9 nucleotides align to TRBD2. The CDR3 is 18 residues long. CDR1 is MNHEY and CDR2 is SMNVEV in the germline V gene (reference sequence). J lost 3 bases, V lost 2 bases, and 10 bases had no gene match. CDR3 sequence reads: CASSLGGSGGRDTGELFF. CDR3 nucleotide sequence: TGTGCCAGCAGTTTAGGAGGGAGCGGGGGGCGGGACACCGGGGAGCTGTTTTTT.

Here the CDR3 reads CASSYSWRVYGYTF. CDR3 nucleotide sequence: TGTGCCAGCAGTTACTCTTGGAGGGTCTATGGCTACACCTTC. This chain connects TRBV6-5 to TRBJ1-2, with D uncertain. The V end was cut by 0 bases, the J end by 4 bases, with 9 bases between. This CDR3 is built from 14 residues. Germline assignment: CDR1 MNHEY and CDR2 SVGAGI.

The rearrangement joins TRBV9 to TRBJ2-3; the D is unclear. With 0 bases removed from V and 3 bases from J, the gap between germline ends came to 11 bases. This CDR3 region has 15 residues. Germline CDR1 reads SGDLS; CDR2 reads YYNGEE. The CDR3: CASSVEGFDTDTQYF. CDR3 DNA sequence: TGTGCCAGCAGCGTAGAAGGGTTCGATACAGATACGCAGTATTTT.

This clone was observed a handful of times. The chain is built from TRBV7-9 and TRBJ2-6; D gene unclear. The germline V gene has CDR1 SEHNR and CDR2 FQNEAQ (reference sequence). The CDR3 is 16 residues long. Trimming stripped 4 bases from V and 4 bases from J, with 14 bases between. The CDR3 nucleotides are TGTGCCAGCAGCTACCTCCGGGTGTTCGGGGCCAACGTCCTGACTTTC. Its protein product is CASSYLRVFGANVLTF.

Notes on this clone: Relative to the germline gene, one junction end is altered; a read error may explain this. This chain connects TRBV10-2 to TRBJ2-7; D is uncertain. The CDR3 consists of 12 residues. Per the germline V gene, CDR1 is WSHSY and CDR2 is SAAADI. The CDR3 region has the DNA TGCGCCAGCAGTAAGTCGATCTACGAGCAGTACTTC. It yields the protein CASSKSIYEQYF.

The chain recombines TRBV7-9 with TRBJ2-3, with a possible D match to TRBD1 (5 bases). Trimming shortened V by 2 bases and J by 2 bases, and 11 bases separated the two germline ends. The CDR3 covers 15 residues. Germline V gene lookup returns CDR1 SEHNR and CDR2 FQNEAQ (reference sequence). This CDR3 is CASSLMTAPTDTQYF. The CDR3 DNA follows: TGTGCCAGCAGCTTAATGACAGCCCCCACAGATACGCAGTATTTT.

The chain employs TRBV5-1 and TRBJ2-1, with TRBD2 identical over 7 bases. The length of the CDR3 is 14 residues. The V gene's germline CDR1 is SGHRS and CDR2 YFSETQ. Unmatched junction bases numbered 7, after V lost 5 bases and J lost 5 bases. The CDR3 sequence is CASREGGVNNEQFF. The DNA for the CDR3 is TGCGCCAGCAGGGAGGGAGGGGTTAACAATGAGCAGTTCTTC.

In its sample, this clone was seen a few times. CDR3 nucleotide sequence: TGTGCCAGCAGGACTCGACAGGGGGCTGCCTATGGCTACACCTTC. This codes for CASRTRQGAAYGYTF. V usage is TRBV28 and J usage is TRBJ1-2; 10 nucleotides agree with TRBD1. CDR3 length: 15 residues. Germline trimming cut 6 bases from V and 4 bases from J; bases unmatched to any gene: 8. Looked up from germline, CDR1 is MDHEN and CDR2 is SYDVKM.

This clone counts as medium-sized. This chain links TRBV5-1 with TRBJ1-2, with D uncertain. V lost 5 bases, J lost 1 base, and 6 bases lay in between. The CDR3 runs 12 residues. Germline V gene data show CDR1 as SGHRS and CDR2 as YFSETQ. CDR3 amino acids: CASSTLNYGYTF. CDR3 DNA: TGCGCCAGCAGTACGCTTAACTATGGCTACACCTTC.

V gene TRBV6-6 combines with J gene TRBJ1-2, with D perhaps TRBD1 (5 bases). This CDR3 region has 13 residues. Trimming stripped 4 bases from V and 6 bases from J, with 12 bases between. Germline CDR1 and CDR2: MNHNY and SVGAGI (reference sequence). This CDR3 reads CASSWRRADGYTF. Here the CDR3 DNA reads TGTGCCAGCAGTTGGCGCAGGGCCGATGGCTACACCTTC.

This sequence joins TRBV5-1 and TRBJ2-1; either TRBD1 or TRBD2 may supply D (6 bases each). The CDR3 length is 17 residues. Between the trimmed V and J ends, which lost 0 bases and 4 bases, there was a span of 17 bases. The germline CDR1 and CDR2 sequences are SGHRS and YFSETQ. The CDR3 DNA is TGCGCCAGCAGCTTGGGTATCGGGGGCTTGCTGTACAATGAGCAGTTCTTC. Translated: CASSLGIGGLLYNEQFF. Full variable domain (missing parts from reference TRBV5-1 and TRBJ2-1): KAGVTQTPRYLIKTRGQQVTLSCSPISGHRSVSWYQQTPGQGLQFLFEYFSETQRNKGNFPGRFSGRQFSNSRSEMNVSTLELGDSALYLCASSLGIGGLLYNEQFFGPGTRLTVL.

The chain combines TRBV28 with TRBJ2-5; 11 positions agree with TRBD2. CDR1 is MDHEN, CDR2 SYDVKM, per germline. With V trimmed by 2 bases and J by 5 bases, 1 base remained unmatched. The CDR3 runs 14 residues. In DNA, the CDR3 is TGTGCCAGCAGTTTAGTAGCGGGGGGGGAGACCCAGTACTTC. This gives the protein CASSLVAGGETQYF.

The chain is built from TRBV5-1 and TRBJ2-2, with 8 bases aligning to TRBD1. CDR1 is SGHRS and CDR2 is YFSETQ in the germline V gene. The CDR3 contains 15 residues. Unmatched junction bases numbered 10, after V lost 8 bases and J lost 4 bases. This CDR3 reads CASIPSTGGTGELFF. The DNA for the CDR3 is TGCGCCAGTATCCCCTCCACAGGGGGCACCGGGGAGCTGTTTTTT.

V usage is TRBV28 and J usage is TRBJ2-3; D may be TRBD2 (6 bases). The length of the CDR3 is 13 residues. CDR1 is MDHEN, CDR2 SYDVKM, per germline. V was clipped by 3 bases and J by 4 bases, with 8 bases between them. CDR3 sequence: CASSFWRADTQYF. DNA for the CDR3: TGTGCCAGCAGTTTTTGGAGGGCAGATACGCAGTATTTT.

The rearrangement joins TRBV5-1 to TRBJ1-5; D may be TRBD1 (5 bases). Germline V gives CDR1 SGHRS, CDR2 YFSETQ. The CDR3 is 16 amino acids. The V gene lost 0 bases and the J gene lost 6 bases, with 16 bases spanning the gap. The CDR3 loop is CASSLGDRQGGQPQHF. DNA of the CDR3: TGCGCCAGCAGCTTGGGTGATAGGCAGGGAGGTCAGCCCCAGCATTTT.

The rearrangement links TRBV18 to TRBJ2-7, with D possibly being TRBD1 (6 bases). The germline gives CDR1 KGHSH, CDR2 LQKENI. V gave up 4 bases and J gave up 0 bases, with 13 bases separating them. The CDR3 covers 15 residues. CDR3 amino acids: CASSQGQYNSYEQYF. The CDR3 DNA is TGTGCCAGCTCACAAGGACAGTACAACTCCTACGAGCAGTACTTC.

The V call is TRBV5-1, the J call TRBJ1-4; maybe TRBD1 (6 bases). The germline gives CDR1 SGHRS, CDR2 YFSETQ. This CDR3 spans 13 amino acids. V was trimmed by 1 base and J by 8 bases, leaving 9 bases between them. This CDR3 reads CASSLTGWEKLFF. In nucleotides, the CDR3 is TGCGCCAGCAGCTTGACAGGGTGGGAAAAACTGTTTTTT. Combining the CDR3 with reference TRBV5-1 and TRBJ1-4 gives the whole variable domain KAGVTQTPRYLIKTRGQQVTLSCSPISGHRSVSWYQQTPGQGLQFLFEYFSETQRNKGNFPGRFSGRQFSNSRSEMNVSTLELGDSALYLCASSLTGWEKLFFGSGTQLSVL.

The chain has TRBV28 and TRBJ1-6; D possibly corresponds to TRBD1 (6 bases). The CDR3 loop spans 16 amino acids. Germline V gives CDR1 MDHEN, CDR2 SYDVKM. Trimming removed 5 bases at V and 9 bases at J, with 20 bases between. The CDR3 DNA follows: TGTGCCAGCAGTCCATCAGGGGCCCCCCATGCTTCACCCCTCCACTTT. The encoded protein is CASSPSGAPHASPLHF. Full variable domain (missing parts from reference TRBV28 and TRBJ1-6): DVKVTQSSRYLVKRTGEKVFLECVQDMDHENMFWYRQDPGLGLRLIYFSYDVKMKEKGDIPEGYSVSREKKERFSLILESASTNQTSMYLCASSPSGAPHASPLHFGNGTRLTVT.

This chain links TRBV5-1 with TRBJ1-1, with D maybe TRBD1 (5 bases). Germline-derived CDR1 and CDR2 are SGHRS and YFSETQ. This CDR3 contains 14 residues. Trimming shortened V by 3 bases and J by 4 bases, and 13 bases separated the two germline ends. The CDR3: CASSSRGSVTEAFF. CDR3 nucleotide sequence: TGCGCCAGCAGCTCGCGGGGCTCGGTCACTGAAGCTTTCTTT.

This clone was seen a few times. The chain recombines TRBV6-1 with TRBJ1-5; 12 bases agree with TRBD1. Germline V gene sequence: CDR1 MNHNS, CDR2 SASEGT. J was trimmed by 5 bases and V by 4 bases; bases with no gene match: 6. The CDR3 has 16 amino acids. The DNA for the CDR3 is TGTGCCAGCAGTGCCTGGGACAGGGGGCGTGATCAGCCCCAGCATTTT. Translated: CASSAWDRGRDQPQHF.

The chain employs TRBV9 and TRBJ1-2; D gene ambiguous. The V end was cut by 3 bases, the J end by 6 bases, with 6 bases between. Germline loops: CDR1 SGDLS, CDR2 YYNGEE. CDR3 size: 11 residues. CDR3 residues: CASSGKDGYTF. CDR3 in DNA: TGTGCCAGCAGCGGTAAGGATGGCTACACCTTC.

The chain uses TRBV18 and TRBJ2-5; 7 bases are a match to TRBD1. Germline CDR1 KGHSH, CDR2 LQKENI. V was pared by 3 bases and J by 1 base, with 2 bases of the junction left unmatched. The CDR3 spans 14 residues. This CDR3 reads CASSPDRAQETQYF. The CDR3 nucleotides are TGTGCCAGCTCACCTGACAGGGCCCAAGAGACCCAGTACTTC. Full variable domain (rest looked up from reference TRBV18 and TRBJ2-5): NAGVMQNPRHLVRRRGQEARLRCSPMKGHSHVYWYRQLPEEGLKFMVYLQKENIIDESGMPKERFSAEFPKEGPSILRIQQVVRGDSAAYFCASSPDRAQETQYFGPGTRLLVL.